This T cell receptor beta chain emerged from a study of shared clonotypes between healthy human individuals. The germline CDR1 and CDR2 sequences are SNHLY and FYNNEI. The CDR3 has 15 residues. J was trimmed by 6 bases and V by 6 bases; bases with no gene match: 6. TCRdb's table, derived via immunoSEQ multiplex PCR, lists solely in-frame clones and lacks some. The repertoire holds around 700,000 clones, with more than 70% as singletons. The V call is TRBV2, the J call TRBJ2-2, with TRBD2 identical over 11 bases. Sample: memory CD4+ T cells sorted from blood. Subset here: CD45RA-negative fraction. This receptor was obtained from a woman in her twenties or thirties in good health. The CDR3 bases are TGTGCCAGCAGGCTTAGCGGGAGGGCCTCCGGGGAGCTGTTTTTT. Translating it yields CASRLSGRASGELFF.